The 30 T cell receptor beta chains listed next were all sequenced from one sample in a study of identical twins. TCRdb analysed the 5' RACE reads with MiXCR anew, one entry per CDR3 protein. The sample yields 690,000 or so distinct CDR3 sequences, over 8.5% seen once. The same sample was also studied in work on yellow fever vaccine responses in identical twins.

The sample taken for sequencing was PBMCs. The source of these receptors is a woman aged 18-29 years in good health.

There are many counts of this clonotype. This chain connects TRBV11-1 to TRBJ2-3; 12 nucleotides match TRBD2. Germline assignment: CDR1 SGHAT and CDR2 FQDESV (reference sequence). This CDR3 region has 19 residues. The J segment lost 3 bases and the V segment lost 1 base, leaving 11 bases of the junction unmatched. The DNA of the CDR3 is TGTGCCAGCAGCTTAGGCCTAGCGGGAGGGCCGGTGTCGACAGATACGCAGTATTTT. Its protein is CASSLGLAGGPVSTDTQYF.

This clonotype was seen a few times. The DNA for the CDR3 is TGTGCCAGCAGACGAGACGGTGCTAGCACAGATACGCAGTATTTT. Its translation: CASRRDGASTDTQYF. The genes are TRBV27 and TRBJ2-3, with D hard to call. In germline, CDR1 is MNHEY, CDR2 SMNVEV (reference sequence). The ends were cut back, 6 bases at V and 0 bases at J, with 13 bases in the middle. The CDR3 runs 15 residues.

This clonotype was counted between two and nine times. This chain links TRBV29-1 with TRBJ1-2; no clear D. V lost 3 bases and J lost 8, with 7 bases in between. Germline loops: CDR1 SQVTM, CDR2 ANQGSEA. This CDR3 is built from 10 residues. The CDR3, as DNA: TGCAGCGTTGACAACCAGGGCTACACCTTC. Translating gives CSVDNQGYTF.

This clonotype was counted a few times. The chain couples TRBV10-3 to TRBJ1-1; no firm D call. The CDR3 has 11 amino acids. Germline-derived CDR1 and CDR2 are ENHRY and SYGVKD. V was trimmed by 4 bases and J by 10 bases, leaving 10 bases between them. DNA of the CDR3: TGTGCCATCAGTGCAGAAGGGCCAGCTTTCTTT. Translating it yields CAISAEGPAFF.

The chain couples TRBV5-1 to TRBJ2-3; D uncertain. With 3 bases removed from V and 2 bases from J, the gap between germline ends came to 13 bases. This CDR3 is built from 15 residues. Germline CDR1 and CDR2: SGHRS and YFSETQ. This CDR3 is CASSSGSRATDTQYF. The CDR3 nucleotides are TGCGCCAGCAGCTCTGGAAGTCGGGCCACAGATACGCAGTATTTT.

J is TRBJ1-2 and V is TRBV25-1; TRBD1 matches 7 bases. Germline V gives CDR1 MGHDK, CDR2 SYGVNS. V was pared by 3 bases and J by 2 bases, with 6 bases of the junction left unmatched. The CDR3 is 15 residues long. Here the CDR3 reads CASSEYPDRNYGYTF. For the CDR3, the DNA is TGTGCCAGCAGTGAGTACCCGGACAGGAACTATGGCTACACCTTC.

This clonotype was seen more than once but under ten times. V and J are TRBV20-1 and TRBJ2-5, with D possibly TRBD1 on 7 matching bases. CDR1 and CDR2 (germline): DFQATT, SNEGSKA (reference sequence). The CDR3 has 16 amino acids. V lost 3 bases and J lost 5, with 22 bases in between. The CDR3 loop is CSAREGALRLQETQYF. DNA of the CDR3: TGCAGTGCTAGGGAGGGGGCCCTGCGGTTACAGGAGACCCAGTACTTC.

The DNA for the CDR3 is TGTGCCAGCAGCGGCGTGGGACAGGGGGCACGCGAGCAGTACTTC. This sequence encodes CASSGVGQGAREQYF. The V call is TRBV9, the J call TRBJ2-7; TRBD1 matches at 12 bases. Germline CDR1 and CDR2: SGDLS and YYNGEE. Unmatched junction bases numbered 7, after V lost 3 bases and J lost 6 bases. There are 15 residues in the CDR3.

V is TRBV5-6 and J is TRBJ2-1, with 10 bases matching TRBD1. Germline V gene sequence: CDR1 SGHDT, CDR2 YYEEEE. V gave up 2 bases and J gave up 10 bases; unmatched junction bases: 9. The CDR3 extends over 15 amino acids. The CDR3 reads CASSLTPGQGTEQFF. CDR3 nucleotides: TGTGCCAGCAGCTTAACACCGGGACAGGGGACGGAGCAGTTCTTC.

This clonotype was counted between two and nine times. V gene TRBV9 combines with J gene TRBJ2-3; maybe TRBD2 (5 bases). Germline V lookup: CDR1 SGDLS, CDR2 YYNGEE. The CDR3 has 15 amino acids. Trimming stripped 4 bases from V and 2 bases from J, with 14 bases between. The CDR3 sequence is CASSPSPSLTDTQYF. The CDR3 DNA reads TGTGCCAGCAGCCCATCTCCTAGCCTCACAGATACGCAGTATTTT.

The chain links TRBV2 to TRBJ2-3; the D gene could be TRBD1 or TRBD2 (5 bases each). The germline V gene encodes CDR1 SNHLY and CDR2 FYNNEI. The CDR3 totals 15 residues. V gave up 2 bases and J gave up 4 bases, with 13 bases separating them. The CDR3 spells CASSERVGVSDTQYF. For the CDR3, the DNA is TGTGCCAGCAGTGAAAGGGTGGGGGTATCAGATACGCAGTATTTT. Together with reference TRBV2 and TRBJ2-3, the CDR3 gives the full variable domain: EPEVTQTPSHQVTQMGQEVILRCVPISNHLYFYWYRQILGQKVEFLVSFYNNEISEKSEIFDDQFSVERPDGSNFTLKIRSTKLEDSAMYFCASSERVGVSDTQYFGPGTRLTVL.

This clonotype was observed a handful of times. V gene TRBV14 combines with J gene TRBJ2-1; the match to TRBD2 covers 7 bases. V was clipped by 5 bases and J by 3 bases; unmatched bases: 4. The CDR3 is 14 amino acids. Germline V lookup: CDR1 SGHDN, CDR2 FVKESK. CDR3 DNA: TGTGCCAGCAGCATCCGGGACTACTACAATGAGCAGTTCTTC. Its protein product is CASSIRDYYNEQFF.

The table lists this clonotype with a few counts. The V and J genes are TRBV12-3 or TRBV12-4 and TRBJ1-5, with D hard to call. The V gene lost 2 bases and the J gene lost 6 bases, with 5 bases spanning the gap. The CDR3 totals 12 residues. CDR3 DNA: TGTGCCAGCAGTTTACTTGCTCAGCCCCAGCATTTT. Protein: CASSLLAQPQHF.

This clonotype was detected ten times or more. The chain combines TRBV14 with TRBJ2-7; D is undetermined. The CDR3 extends over 14 amino acids. The germline V and J ends were trimmed by 0 bases and 3 bases, with 9 bases remaining between them. Germline V CDR1 and CDR2: SGHDN, FVKESK. CDR3: CASSQETGLYEQYF. CDR3 DNA sequence: TGTGCCAGCAGCCAAGAAACGGGCCTCTACGAGCAGTACTTC.

This clonotype was picked up many times. The chain links TRBV4-2 to TRBJ2-1; 9 positions match TRBD2. The CDR3 consists of 20 residues. Per the germline V gene, CDR1 is LGHNA and CDR2 is YNFKEQ. Germline trimming cut 1 base from V and 8 bases from J; bases unmatched to any gene: 21. The CDR3 DNA sequence: TGTGCCAGCAGCCAAGTAATGGGTGGGAGCGTAGCGGGAGTTTTGGATGAGCAGTTCTTC. It codes for CASSQVMGGSVAGVLDEQFF.

This clonotype was picked up many times. J is TRBJ2-7 and V is TRBV18; D is possibly TRBD1 (5 bases). The germline CDR1 and CDR2 sequences are KGHSH and LQKENI. CDR3 size: 14 residues. Deletions cut 0 bases from V and 1 base from J, with 7 bases between. CDR3 region: CASSPPTDSYEQYF. The DNA of the CDR3 is TGTGCCAGCTCACCACCGACAGATTCCTACGAGCAGTACTTC.

This clonotype was seen more than once but under ten times. The chain uses TRBV29-1 and TRBJ2-7; the match to TRBD1 covers 7 bases. The CDR3 extends over 12 amino acids. Looked up from germline, CDR1 is SQVTM and CDR2 is ANQGSEA. The junction had 6 bases not matched to a gene; V was cut back by 8 bases and J by 2 bases. The CDR3 sequence: CSTRTGPYEQYF. The CDR3 DNA sequence: TGCAGCACCCGGACAGGCCCCTACGAGCAGTACTTC.

Many counts were recorded for this clonotype. The rearrangement uses TRBV12-3 or TRBV12-4 and TRBJ2-5, with D perhaps TRBD1 or TRBD2 (5 bases each). The V and J ends lost 3 bases and 2 bases respectively, with 16 bases between them. The CDR3 has 16 residues. The CDR3: CASSFYRGGLQETQYF. CDR3 DNA: TGTGCCAGCAGTTTTTATAGGGGCGGGCTACAAGAGACCCAGTACTTC.

This clonotype was detected only a few times. The V call is TRBV6-5, the J call TRBJ1-2; D unclear. V was pared by 7 bases and J by 6 bases, with 18 bases between. The CDR3 runs to 14 residues. Germline V gene data show CDR1 as MNHEY and CDR2 as SVGAGI. The CDR3 sequence: CASIKPGSSDGYTF. The CDR3 DNA is TGTGCCAGCATTAAACCGGGATCCTCGGATGGCTACACCTTC.

This clonotype was recorded at least ten times. The chain recombines TRBV12-3 or TRBV12-4 with TRBJ1-5; no definite D call. V was clipped by 2 bases and J by 4 bases, with 12 bases between them. The CDR3 loop spans 15 amino acids. This chain's CDR3 is CASSLTSLYNQPQHF. For the CDR3, the DNA is TGTGCCAGCAGTTTAACTTCTCTGTATAATCAGCCCCAGCATTTT.

The V and J genes are TRBV6-5 and TRBJ1-5; a possible D gene is TRBD1 (6 bases). The CDR3 length is 17 residues. V was shortened by 4 bases and J by 1 base, with 17 bases between the two germline ends. Germline CDR1 reads MNHEY; CDR2 reads SVGAGI. The DNA for the CDR3 is TGTGCCAGCAGTTTACCCGGAGGGGGAAGAAGCAATCAGCCCCAGCATTTT. Protein: CASSLPGGGRSNQPQHF.

This clonotype came up a few times. The chain uses TRBV28 and TRBJ2-3; D not certain. V was cut by 6 bases and J by 2 bases, with 12 bases left in between. In germline, CDR1 is MDHEN, CDR2 SYDVKM. CDR3 length equals 14 residues. For the CDR3, the DNA is TGTGCCAGCAGCTCTTCGGGCGTCACAGATACGCAGTATTTT. Its protein product is CASSSSGVTDTQYF.

This chain links TRBV5-1 with TRBJ2-5; 7 positions agree with TRBD2. V lost 1 base and J lost 5; bases outside the gene matches: 17. The CDR3 totals 18 residues. CDR1 SGHRS and CDR2 YFSETQ come from the germline V gene. CDR3 in DNA: TGCGCCAGCAGCTTGCGGGCTAGCGGAAGGAGTAAAGGGGAGACCCAGTACTTC. Translated, it gives CASSLRASGRSKGETQYF.

This clonotype has more than one count but fewer than ten. The chain recombines TRBV12-3 or TRBV12-4 with TRBJ2-7; possible D gene TRBD2, 5 bases. V was pared by 5 bases and J by 3 bases, with 20 bases between. The CDR3 has 16 residues. The CDR3 sequence: CASSDGGGPGRYEQYF. In DNA, the CDR3 is TGTGCCAGCAGTGACGGTGGCGGGCCGGGTCGCTACGAGCAGTACTTC.

The chain is built from TRBV6-5 and TRBJ2-1; 12 bases are shared with TRBD2. The CDR3 sequence is 15 residues long. V was clipped by 0 bases and J by 9 bases; unmatched bases: 3. CDR1 is MNHEY and CDR2 is SVGAGI in the germline V gene. The CDR3: CASSYSTSGSGEQFF. CDR3 nucleotide sequence: TGTGCCAGCAGTTACTCGACTAGCGGGAGCGGTGAGCAGTTCTTC.

This clonotype was found a few times. This chain connects TRBV28 to TRBJ2-4, with D unclear. V lost 6 bases and J 2 bases, leaving 14 bases between the germline ends. This CDR3 spans 15 amino acids. Germline V gives CDR1 MDHEN, CDR2 SYDVKM. The CDR3 spells CASSSREVTKNIQYF. CDR3 DNA sequence: TGTGCCAGCAGCAGCCGAGAGGTAACCAAAAACATTCAGTACTTC. Full variable domain (missing parts from reference TRBV28 and TRBJ2-4): DVKVTQSSRYLVKRTGEKVFLECVQDMDHENMFWYRQDPGLGLRLIYFSYDVKMKEKGDIPEGYSVSREKKERFSLILESASTNQTSMYLCASSSREVTKNIQYFGAGTRLSVL.

The chain joins TRBV6-1 to TRBJ2-5, with 11 bases matching TRBD2. The CDR3 has 17 residues. Trimming at V came to 5 bases and at J to 5 bases, leaving 13 bases not matched to a gene. Germline assignment: CDR1 MNHNS and CDR2 SASEGT. The CDR3 region has the DNA TGTGCCAGCAGTCCCAAGTTAGCGGGGGGGTGGGAGGAGACCCAGTACTTC. This codes for CASSPKLAGGWEETQYF.

The chain is built from TRBV5-6 and TRBJ2-3; 8 bases fit TRBD1. V trimming: 2 bases; J trimming: 3 bases; junction bases outside the gene matches: 5. CDR3 length: 15 residues. Germline V gene data show CDR1 as SGHDT and CDR2 as YYEEEE. The CDR3 spells CASSFPDRVTDTQYF. The CDR3 DNA reads as TGTGCCAGCAGCTTCCCGGACAGGGTTACAGATACGCAGTATTTT.

The chain joins TRBV20-1 to TRBJ1-2, with 7 bases that match TRBD1. CDR3 length: 16 amino acids. J gave up 3 bases and V 0 bases, and 10 bases lay outside the gene matches. The germline V gene encodes CDR1 DFQATT and CDR2 SNEGSKA (reference sequence). As DNA, the CDR3 is TGCAGTGCTAGAGATCCGGGACAGATATTTGACTATGGCTACACCTTC. Encoded protein: CSARDPGQIFDYGYTF.

This clonotype came up a few times. In DNA form, the CDR3 reads TGCGCCAGCAGCTTTGAGGCTCCCTACAATGAGCAGTTCTTC. Encoded protein: CASSFEAPYNEQFF. The V gene is TRBV5-1, the J gene TRBJ2-1; unclear D gene. This CDR3 comprises 14 residues. Trimming took 2 bases from V and 2 from J, leaving 8 bases between them. Germline assignment: CDR1 SGHRS and CDR2 YFSETQ. The full variable domain, completed using reference TRBV5-1 and TRBJ2-1, is KAGVTQTPRYLIKTRGQQVTLSCSPISGHRSVSWYQQTPGQGLQFLFEYFSETQRNKGNFPGRFSGRQFSNSRSEMNVSTLELGDSALYLCASSFEAPYNEQFFGPGTRLTVL.